This entry lists 9 T cell receptor beta chains sequenced from one sample in a study of vaccination and CD4 T cells after COVID-19. Treatment given: approximately 10-day PBMC culture with coronavirus spike peptide pools or control peptides (ViraFEST assay). The unexposed donor provided CD4+ T cells, which were taken before the COVID-19 pandemic (2011-2018). Sequencing of the DNA from cultured CD4+ T cells was carried out with the Oncomine TCR Beta short-read assay. Genomic DNA was drawn out of CD4+ T cells grown in culture. Via MiXCR, TCRdb re-called the PCR reads, giving one row per CDR3 protein. This table has about 7,300 distinct CDR3 sequences, roughly 30% appearing once. Their target antigens are unknown. The sequencing input was CD4+ T cells from blood, cultured in vitro. The receptors were sampled from a human donor in good health.

J is TRBJ2-2 and V is TRBV20-1; TRBD1 might be the D (6 bases). CDR1 and CDR2 from the germline V gene are DFQATT and SNEGSKA (reference sequence). The CDR3 spans 15 residues. Trimming left V 6 bases short and J 0 bases short, with 14 bases between. Here the CDR3 reads CSATMDSPNTGELFF. The CDR3 DNA sequence: TGCAGTGCCACGATGGACAGCCCGAACACCGGGGAGCTGTTTTTT.

This clonotype was observed a few times. V and J are TRBV5-4 and TRBJ2-3; D gene ambiguous. The CDR3 is 15 amino acids. V lost 6 bases and J lost 0, with 14 bases in between. From germline, CDR1 is SGHNT and CDR2 YYREEE (reference sequence). The CDR3 sequence is CASIVDPTSTDTQYF. In DNA, the CDR3 is TGTGCCAGCATTGTGGATCCCACTAGCACAGATACGCAGTATTTT.

The chain recombines TRBV19 with TRBJ1-6, with a possible D match to TRBD1 (5 bases). Germline assignment: CDR1 LNHDA and CDR2 SQIVND (reference sequence). CDR3 size: 13 residues. Trimming stripped 5 bases from V and 9 bases from J, with 11 bases between. DNA of the CDR3: TGTGCCAGTAGTCAGGGTCTTGGTTCACCCCTCCACTTT. Protein: CASSQGLGSPLHF.

This clonotype was found a few times. V and J are TRBV20-1 and TRBJ2-1, with 13 bases lining up with TRBD2. The length of the CDR3 is 17 residues. CDR1 is DFQATT and CDR2 is SNEGSKA in the germline V gene (reference sequence). V trimming: 6 bases; J trimming: 3 bases; junction bases outside the gene matches: 11. This CDR3 is CSAVGLAGAGRYNEQFF. CDR3 in DNA: TGCAGTGCCGTTGGACTAGCGGGGGCCGGACGCTACAATGAGCAGTTCTTC.

The gene calls are TRBV10-3 and TRBJ2-2, with D possibly matching TRBD1 (6 bases). Germline values: CDR1 ENHRY, CDR2 SYGVKD. V was clipped by 10 bases and J by 6 bases, with 9 bases between them. The CDR3 is 11 residues long. DNA of the CDR3: TGTGCCAGCGAGGGGGCCGGGGAGCTGTTTTTT. This codes for CASEGAGELFF.

V is TRBV6-2 or TRBV6-3 and J is TRBJ1-3; no reliable D call. The V gene's germline CDR1 is MNHEY and CDR2 SVGEGT. The CDR3 sequence is 15 residues long. V lost 0 bases and J lost 2, with 8 bases in between. Here the CDR3 reads CASSYSGSPGNTIYF. CDR3 nucleotides: TGTGCCAGCAGTTACTCGGGCAGTCCTGGAAACACCATATATTTT.

The chain has TRBV7-3 and TRBJ1-1; 7 bases line up with TRBD1. The germline CDR1 and CDR2 sequences are SGHTA and FQGTGA. Trimming cost V 8 bases and J 1 base; bases outside gene matches: 4. The CDR3 sequence is 13 residues long. CDR3 DNA sequence: TGTGCCAGCTCGGGACAGCCGAACACTGAAGCTTTCTTT. Protein: CASSGQPNTEAFF.

This rearrangement joins TRBV7-9 to TRBJ1-1, with D possibly TRBD1 on 6 matching bases. V gave up 4 bases and J gave up 8 bases, with 17 bases separating them. The CDR3 spans 14 residues. The V gene's germline CDR1 is SEHNR and CDR2 FQNEAQ (reference sequence). The chain's CDR3 is CASSSPGAATEAFF. The CDR3 nucleotides read TGTGCCAGCAGCTCCCCGGGGGCGGCGACCGAAGCTTTCTTT.

This clonotype was counted only a few times. V gene TRBV28 combines with J gene TRBJ2-6; TRBD1 is a possible D gene (5 bases). The germline CDR1 and CDR2 sequences are MDHEN and SYDVKM. CDR3 length: 15 amino acids. V was cut by 10 bases and J by 4 bases, with 17 bases left in between. For the CDR3, the DNA is TGTGCCACGATTATTACAGGTCCCGGGGCCAACGTCCTGACTTTC. Encoded protein: CATIITGPGANVLTF.